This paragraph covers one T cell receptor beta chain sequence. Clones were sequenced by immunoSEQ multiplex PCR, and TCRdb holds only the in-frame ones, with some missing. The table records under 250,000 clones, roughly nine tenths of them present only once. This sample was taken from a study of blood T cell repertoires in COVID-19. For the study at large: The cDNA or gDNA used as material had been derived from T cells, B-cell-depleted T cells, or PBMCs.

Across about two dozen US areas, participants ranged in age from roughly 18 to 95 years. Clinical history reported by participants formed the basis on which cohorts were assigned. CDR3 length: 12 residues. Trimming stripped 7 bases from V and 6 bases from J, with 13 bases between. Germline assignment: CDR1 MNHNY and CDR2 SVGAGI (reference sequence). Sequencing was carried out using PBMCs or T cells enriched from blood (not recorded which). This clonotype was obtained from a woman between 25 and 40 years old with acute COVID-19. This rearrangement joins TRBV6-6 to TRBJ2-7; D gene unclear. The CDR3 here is CASTPLPGEQYF. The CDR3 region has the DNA TGTGCCAGCACCCCCCTCCCGGGCGAGCAGTACTTC.